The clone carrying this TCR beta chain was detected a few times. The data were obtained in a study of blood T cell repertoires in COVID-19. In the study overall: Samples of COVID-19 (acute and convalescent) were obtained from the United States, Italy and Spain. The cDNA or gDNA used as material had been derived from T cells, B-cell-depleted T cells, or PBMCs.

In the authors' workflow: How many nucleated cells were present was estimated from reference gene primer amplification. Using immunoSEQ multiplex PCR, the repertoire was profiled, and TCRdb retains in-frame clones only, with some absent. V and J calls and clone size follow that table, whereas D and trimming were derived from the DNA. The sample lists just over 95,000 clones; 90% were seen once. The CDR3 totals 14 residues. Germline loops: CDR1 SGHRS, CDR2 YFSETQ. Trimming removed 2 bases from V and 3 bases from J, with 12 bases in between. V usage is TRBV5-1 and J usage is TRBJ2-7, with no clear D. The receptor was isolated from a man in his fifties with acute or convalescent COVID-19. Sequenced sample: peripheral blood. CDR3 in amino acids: CASSFRGQIYEQYF. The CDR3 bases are TGCGCCAGCAGCTTTCGCGGTCAGATCTACGAGCAGTACTTC. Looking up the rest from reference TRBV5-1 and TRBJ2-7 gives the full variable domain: KAGVTQTPRYLIKTRGQQVTLSCSPISGHRSVSWYQQTPGQGLQFLFEYFSETQRNKGNFPGRFSGRQFSNSRSEMNVSTLELGDSALYLCASSFRGQIYEQYFGPGTRLTVT.